The entry that follows covers one T cell receptor (beta chain) sequence. These data are taken from a study of CD8+ T cells in alopecia areata. Deletions cut 4 bases from V and 1 base from J, with 10 bases between. The CDR3 is 15 amino acids. Germline lookup yields CDR1 MGHRA and CDR2 YSYEKL. Treatment: oral pan-JAK inhibitor, 5-10 mg twice daily. RNA, once extracted, was reverse transcribed into cDNA for use as the sequencing template. Clones were read by immunoSEQ multiplex PCR, and TCRdb kept only the in-frame ones, dropping some. The sample includes 110,000 to 150,000 clones, roughly 86% of them seen just once.

The sample was CD8+ T cells sorted from blood, taken at week 4, from a patient treated with tofacitinib. The V and J genes are TRBV4-1 and TRBJ2-2; D is possibly TRBD1 (6 bases). The TCR originated in a human donor with alopecia areata. The CDR3 region is CASSPPGENTGELFF. CDR3 nucleotide sequence: TGCGCCAGCAGCCCCCCAGGGGAGAACACCGGGGAGCTGTTTTTT.